This T cell receptor beta chain is drawn from a study of T cell responses to AZD1222 COVID-19 vaccine. General study results and limits: Nearly half of spike-specific TCRs reportedly target variant regions that are unmutated in the B.1.351 and B.1.1.7 variants.

Notes on this clone: Its antigen is as yet unknown.

The germline CDR1 and CDR2 sequences are LNHNV and YYDKDF (reference sequence). V was shortened by 0 bases and J by 2 bases, with 4 bases between the two germline ends. The CDR3 is made up of 13 amino acids. The protocol was immunoSEQ multiplex PCR, while the TCRdb copy is restricted to in-frame clones and leaves out a portion. In the table there are about 81,000 clones, approximately 89% of which are singletons. Material: peripheral blood, obtained 28 days after the second AZD1222 dose. The clonotype was recovered from an adult who received the AZD1222 COVID-19 vaccine. The chain joins TRBV15 to TRBJ1-2, with unresolved D. The CDR3 is CATSRDRNYGYTF. The CDR3 bases are TGTGCCACCAGCAGAGACAGAAACTATGGCTACACCTTC.